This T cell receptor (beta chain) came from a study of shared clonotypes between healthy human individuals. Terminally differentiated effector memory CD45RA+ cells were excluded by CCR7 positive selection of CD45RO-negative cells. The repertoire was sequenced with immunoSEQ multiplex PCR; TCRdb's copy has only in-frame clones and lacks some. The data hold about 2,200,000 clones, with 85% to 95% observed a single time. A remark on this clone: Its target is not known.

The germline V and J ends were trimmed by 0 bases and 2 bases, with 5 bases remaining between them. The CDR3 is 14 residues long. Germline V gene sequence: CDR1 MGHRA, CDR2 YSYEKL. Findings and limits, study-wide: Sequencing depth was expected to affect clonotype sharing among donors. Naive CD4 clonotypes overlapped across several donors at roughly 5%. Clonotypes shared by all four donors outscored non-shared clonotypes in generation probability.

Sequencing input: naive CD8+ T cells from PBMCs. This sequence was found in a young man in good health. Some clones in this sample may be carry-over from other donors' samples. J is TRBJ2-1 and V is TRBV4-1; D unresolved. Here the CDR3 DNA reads TGCGCCAGCAGCCAAGATGTGACCTACAATGAGCAGTTCTTC. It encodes CASSQDVTYNEQFF.